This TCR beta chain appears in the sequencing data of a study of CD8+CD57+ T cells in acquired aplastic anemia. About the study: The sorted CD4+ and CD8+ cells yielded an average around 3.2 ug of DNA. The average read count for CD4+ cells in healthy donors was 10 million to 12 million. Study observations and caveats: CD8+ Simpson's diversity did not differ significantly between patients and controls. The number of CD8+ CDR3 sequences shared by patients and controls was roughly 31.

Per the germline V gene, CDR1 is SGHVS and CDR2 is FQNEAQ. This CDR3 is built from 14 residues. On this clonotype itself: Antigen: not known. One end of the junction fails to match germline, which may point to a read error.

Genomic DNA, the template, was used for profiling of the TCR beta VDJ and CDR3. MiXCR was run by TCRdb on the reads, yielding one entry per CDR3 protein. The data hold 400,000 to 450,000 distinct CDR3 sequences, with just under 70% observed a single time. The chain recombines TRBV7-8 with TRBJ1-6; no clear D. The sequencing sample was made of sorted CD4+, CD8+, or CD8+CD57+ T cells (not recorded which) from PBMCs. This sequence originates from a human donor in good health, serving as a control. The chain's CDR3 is CASSLGAAMNTEAF. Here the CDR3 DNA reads TGTGCCAGCAGCTTAGGAGCAGCTATGAACACTGAAGCTTTT.